The rows below give T cell receptor beta chains drawn from one sample of a study of T cells in localized non-small cell lung cancer. The table came from immunoSEQ multiplex PCR; TCRdb's copy has only in-frame clones and leaves some out. This table holds around 25,000 clones, approximately 86% found once. This specimen consisted of peripheral blood, obtained before any cancer treatment. These receptors all come from a female donor at least 60 years old with stage I lung adenocarcinoma. The CDR3 runs from the conserved cysteine through the conserved F or W. A D gene is named only where the DNA matches it firmly. For some rows the clone size is stated as once, few or many, or as a class when expanded; others skip it.

v_call: TRBV29-1
j_call: TRBJ1-1
cdr3_length: 12
clone_size: NA
d_call: NA
cdr3_nt: TGCAGCGTCCAACCCCGGGACGGTGAAGCTTTCTTT
cdr3_aa: CSVQPRDGEAFF

v_call: TRBV5-8
j_call: TRBJ1-5
cdr3_length: 16
clone_size: once
d_call: TRBD1
cdr3_nt: TGTGCCAGCAGCTTGGGGACAGGGGCTAGCAATCAGCCCCAGCATTTT
cdr3_aa: CASSLGTGASNQPQHF

v_call: TRBV7-3
j_call: TRBJ2-5
cdr3_length: 13
clone_size: NA
d_call: NA
cdr3_nt: TGTGCCAGCAGCTCCCGGGCGGGGGAGACCCAGTACTTC
cdr3_aa: CASSSRAGETQYF

v_call: TRBV19
j_call: TRBJ1-2
cdr3_length: 13
clone_size: NA
d_call: NA
cdr3_nt: TGTGCCAGTACCTTGACGGAGGGATATGGCTACACCTTC
cdr3_aa: CASTLTEGYGYTF

v_call: TRBV30
j_call: TRBJ2-5
cdr3_length: 11
clone_size: NA
d_call: NA
cdr3_nt: TGTGCCTCCCGGTTGGGAGAGACCCAGTACTTC
cdr3_aa: CASRLGETQYF

v_call: TRBV4-1
j_call: TRBJ1-1
cdr3_length: 15
clone_size: NA
d_call: NA
cdr3_nt: TGCGCCAGCAGCCAAGAATTGGGAACAGGGCAGGAAGCTTTCTTT
cdr3_aa: CASSQELGTGQEAFF

v_call: TRBV4-1
j_call: TRBJ2-4
cdr3_length: 13
clone_size: NA
d_call: NA
cdr3_nt: TGCGCCAGCAGCCATCCCCGGGAAAACATTCAGTACTTC
cdr3_aa: CASSHPRENIQYF

v_call: TRBV9
j_call: TRBJ2-1
cdr3_length: 16
clone_size: once
d_call: TRBD1
cdr3_nt: TGTGCCAGCAGCTTCAGGACAGGCCGCTCCTACAATGAGCAGTTCTTC
cdr3_aa: CASSFRTGRSYNEQFF

v_call: TRBV7-2
j_call: TRBJ1-5
cdr3_length: 16
clone_size: NA
d_call: NA
cdr3_nt: TGTGCCAGCAGCTCCGTCCCGGGGGGAGGCAATCAGCCCCAGCATTTT
cdr3_aa: CASSSVPGGGNQPQHF

v_call: TRBV7-8
j_call: TRBJ1-5
cdr3_length: 13
clone_size: NA
d_call: NA
cdr3_nt: TGTGCCAGCAGCTCCGGGCGGAATCAGCCCCAGCATTTT
cdr3_aa: CASSSGRNQPQHF

v_call: TRBV11-3
j_call: TRBJ2-1
cdr3_length: 13
clone_size: medium-sized
d_call: NA
cdr3_nt: TGTGCCAGCAGCTTAGTAACGCACAATGAGCAGTTCTTC
cdr3_aa: CASSLVTHNEQFF

v_call: TRBV5-8
j_call: TRBJ1-2
cdr3_length: 12
clone_size: NA
d_call: NA
cdr3_nt: TGTGCCAGCAGCTTGGAAGGGGAGGTCTACACCTTC
cdr3_aa: CASSLEGEVYTF

v_call: TRBV5-6
j_call: TRBJ1-1
cdr3_length: 14
clone_size: NA
d_call: NA
cdr3_nt: TGTGCCAGCAGCTTGGTCGATCCGAACACTGAAGCTTTCTTT
cdr3_aa: CASSLVDPNTEAFF

v_call: TRBV28
j_call: TRBJ2-7
cdr3_length: 16
clone_size: NA
d_call: TRBD1
cdr3_nt: TGTGCCAGCAGTTTACTCGGACAGGGGGCGACCTACGAGCAGTACTTC
cdr3_aa: CASSLLGQGATYEQYF

v_call: TRBV30
j_call: TRBJ1-1
cdr3_length: 12
clone_size: NA
d_call: TRBD1
cdr3_nt: TGTGCCGGAGACAGGGGATCGGCTGAAGCTTTCTTT
cdr3_aa: CAGDRGSAEAFF

v_call: TRBV25-1
j_call: TRBJ2-1
cdr3_length: 16
clone_size: NA
d_call: TRBD2
cdr3_nt: TGTGCCAGCAGGGGGACTAGCGGGGGGACAACCAATGAGCAGTTCTTC
cdr3_aa: CASRGTSGGTTNEQFF

v_call: TRBV5-1
j_call: TRBJ2-5
cdr3_length: 14
clone_size: NA
d_call: NA
cdr3_nt: TGCGCCAGCAGCCTAGGGACATCCCAAGAGACCCAGTACTTC
cdr3_aa: CASSLGTSQETQYF

v_call: TRBV19
j_call: TRBJ1-5
cdr3_length: 15
clone_size: NA
d_call: NA
cdr3_nt: TGTGCCAGTAGTATCGAGGGGCAGAACAATCAGCCCCAGCATTTT
cdr3_aa: CASSIEGQNNQPQHF

v_call: TRBV7-2
j_call: TRBJ1-2
cdr3_length: 16
clone_size: once
d_call: TRBD1
cdr3_nt: TGTGCCAGCAGCTTAGTCGGGACAGGGGCGGGCTATGGCTACACCTTC
cdr3_aa: CASSLVGTGAGYGYTF

v_call: TRBV27
j_call: TRBJ2-7
cdr3_length: 13
clone_size: NA
d_call: NA
cdr3_nt: TGTGCCAGCAGTTCCCTCAACTCCTACGAGCAGTACTTC
cdr3_aa: CASSSLNSYEQYF

v_call: TRBV5-1
j_call: TRBJ2-5
cdr3_length: 16
clone_size: NA
d_call: TRBD2
cdr3_nt: TGCGCCAGCAGCTTGGATAGCGGGGGGGAGAAAGAGACCCAGTACTTC
cdr3_aa: CASSLDSGGEKETQYF

v_call: TRBV19
j_call: TRBJ1-1
cdr3_length: 12
clone_size: NA
d_call: NA
cdr3_nt: TGTGCCACGACGGGCATGAACACTGAAGCTTTCTTT
cdr3_aa: CATTGMNTEAFF

v_call: TRBV11-3
j_call: TRBJ2-5
cdr3_length: 13
clone_size: NA
d_call: NA
cdr3_nt: TGTGCCAGCAGCTTGCAGGGGCGAGAGACCCAGTACTTC
cdr3_aa: CASSLQGRETQYF

v_call: TRBV11-3
j_call: TRBJ2-6
cdr3_length: 18
clone_size: NA
d_call: NA
cdr3_nt: TGTGCCAGCAGCGTATTGACATCTCGACAAAGTCGGGCCAACGTCCTGACTTTC
cdr3_aa: CASSVLTSRQSRANVLTF

v_call: TRBV7-9
j_call: TRBJ2-7
cdr3_length: 14
clone_size: once
d_call: NA
cdr3_nt: TGTGCCAGCAGCCCTACAGGGAATCCCTACGAGCAGTACTTC
cdr3_aa: CASSPTGNPYEQYF

v_call: TRBV30
j_call: TRBJ1-1
cdr3_length: 16
clone_size: once
d_call: TRBD1
cdr3_nt: TGTGCCTGGAGTGTCCGGACAGGGGCGCGAAACACTGAAGCTTTCTTT
cdr3_aa: CAWSVRTGARNTEAFF

v_call: TRBV9
j_call: TRBJ1-1
cdr3_length: 13
clone_size: NA
d_call: NA
cdr3_nt: TGTGCCAGCAGCCAAGACAGCTACACTGAAGCTTTCTTT
cdr3_aa: CASSQDSYTEAFF

v_call: TRBV5-1
j_call: TRBJ2-3
cdr3_length: 15
clone_size: NA
d_call: NA
cdr3_nt: TGCGCCAGCCGCAAAACAGGGATCAGCACAGATACGCAGTATTTT
cdr3_aa: CASRKTGISTDTQYF

v_call: TRBV5-4
j_call: TRBJ2-3
cdr3_length: 18
clone_size: NA
d_call: TRBD2
cdr3_nt: TGTGCCAGCAGCCCCCCCGGGCGGGGGGCCCCGAGCACAGATACGCAGTATTTT
cdr3_aa: CASSPPGRGAPSTDTQYF

v_call: TRBV21-1
j_call: TRBJ1-4
cdr3_length: 18
clone_size: NA
d_call: NA
cdr3_nt: TGTGCCAGCAGCAAAGAGGTAATCTCGGACAGCTCCCATGAAAAACTGTTTTTT
cdr3_aa: CASSKEVISDSSHEKLFF

v_call: TRBV27
j_call: TRBJ1-1
cdr3_length: 16
clone_size: few
d_call: TRBD1
cdr3_nt: TGTGCCAGCAGTCCTACCCCGACAGGGCGGGAGACTGAAGCTTTCTTT
cdr3_aa: CASSPTPTGRETEAFF

v_call: TRBV7-7
j_call: TRBJ2-1
cdr3_length: 16
clone_size: NA
d_call: TRBD2
cdr3_nt: TGTGCTAGCAGCTCCAAGACTAGCGGGGGGCGGAATGAGCAGTTCTTC
cdr3_aa: CASSSKTSGGRNEQFF

v_call: TRBV5-1
j_call: TRBJ2-4
cdr3_length: 19
clone_size: once
d_call: NA
cdr3_nt: TGCGCCAGCAGCTTGGCCCCAGGATCAGGGAACGGGGCCAAAAACATTCAGTACTTC
cdr3_aa: CASSLAPGSGNGAKNIQYF

v_call: TRBV5-6
j_call: TRBJ2-1
cdr3_length: 13
clone_size: NA
d_call: NA
cdr3_nt: TGTGCCAGCAGCTTGAGGGCTGGGAATGAGCAGTTCTTC
cdr3_aa: CASSLRAGNEQFF

v_call: TRBV7-3
j_call: TRBJ2-6
cdr3_length: 16
clone_size: NA
d_call: NA
cdr3_nt: TGTGCCAGCAGCTTAACGAGGGGATCTGGGGCCAACGTCCTGACTTTC
cdr3_aa: CASSLTRGSGANVLTF

v_call: TRBV2
j_call: TRBJ1-2
cdr3_length: 16
clone_size: few
d_call: TRBD1
cdr3_nt: TGTGCCAGCAGTGAAGCGGGGCCCGACAGGGGGGGTGGCTACACCTTC
cdr3_aa: CASSEAGPDRGGGYTF

v_call: TRBV10-3
j_call: TRBJ1-1
cdr3_length: 11
clone_size: NA
d_call: TRBD1
cdr3_nt: TGTGCCATCAGGAACAGGGGGCCGGCTTTCTTT
cdr3_aa: CAIRNRGPAFF

v_call: TRBV13
j_call: TRBJ2-7
cdr3_length: 15
clone_size: NA
d_call: NA
cdr3_nt: TGTGCCAGCAGCTTAAGAGGGGAGAGCTCCTACGAGCAGTACTTC
cdr3_aa: CASSLRGESSYEQYF

v_call: TRBV6-1
j_call: TRBJ2-1
cdr3_length: 14
clone_size: NA
d_call: TRBD2
cdr3_nt: TGTGCCAGCAGCAGCGGGGGGGCTACCAATGAGCAGTTCTTC
cdr3_aa: CASSSGGATNEQFF

v_call: TRBV29-1
j_call: TRBJ2-5
cdr3_length: 13
clone_size: NA
d_call: TRBD1
cdr3_nt: TGCAGCGCAAGGACAGGGTTGGAAGAGACCCAGTACTTC
cdr3_aa: CSARTGLEETQYF

v_call: TRBV6-1
j_call: TRBJ1-2
cdr3_length: 13
clone_size: NA
d_call: NA
cdr3_nt: TGTGCCAGCAGTGACTCCGGGCTCTATGGCTACACCTTC
cdr3_aa: CASSDSGLYGYTF

v_call: TRBV11-2
j_call: TRBJ2-1
cdr3_length: 17
clone_size: NA
d_call: TRBD2
cdr3_nt: TGTGCCAGCAGCCAGCGTTCAAGTCTAGCGGGAGAAAAAGAGCAGTTCTTC
cdr3_aa: CASSQRSSLAGEKEQFF

v_call: TRBV19
j_call: TRBJ2-3
cdr3_length: 18
clone_size: NA
d_call: TRBD2
cdr3_nt: TGTGCCAGTAGTATAGTTCTGGGGACTAGCGTGGCCACAGATACGCAGTATTTT
cdr3_aa: CASSIVLGTSVATDTQYF

v_call: TRBV9
j_call: TRBJ1-3
cdr3_length: 17
clone_size: NA
d_call: NA
cdr3_nt: TGTGCCAGCAGCGTAGAGGGAACAGGGTTCGACGGAAACACCATATATTTT
cdr3_aa: CASSVEGTGFDGNTIYF

v_call: TRBV30
j_call: TRBJ2-7
cdr3_length: 15
clone_size: NA
d_call: TRBD2
cdr3_nt: TGTGCCTGGAGTGTACTAAGCGGGAGGACTTACGAGCAGTACTTC
cdr3_aa: CAWSVLSGRTYEQYF

v_call: TRBV2
j_call: TRBJ1-5
cdr3_length: 13
clone_size: few
d_call: NA
cdr3_nt: TGTGCCAGCAGTGATCAAATGACTCAGCCCCAGCATTTT
cdr3_aa: CASSDQMTQPQHF

v_call: TRBV4-1
j_call: TRBJ2-1
cdr3_length: 15
clone_size: NA
d_call: NA
cdr3_nt: TGCGCCAGCAGCCAAGATGGGGGGATCTCCAATGAGCAGTTCTTC
cdr3_aa: CASSQDGGISNEQFF

v_call: TRBV19
j_call: TRBJ1-2
cdr3_length: 16
clone_size: NA
d_call: TRBD1
cdr3_nt: TGTGCCAGTAGTCCCCGTTTCCAGGGGGGGATCTATGGCTACACCTTC
cdr3_aa: CASSPRFQGGIYGYTF

v_call: TRBV5-1
j_call: TRBJ2-5
cdr3_length: 16
clone_size: NA
d_call: NA
cdr3_nt: TGCGCCAGCAGCTTGGGGCTCCCCGGGGGCAAAGAGACCCAGTACTTC
cdr3_aa: CASSLGLPGGKETQYF

v_call: TRBV19
j_call: TRBJ2-7
cdr3_length: 17
clone_size: NA
d_call: TRBD2
cdr3_nt: TGTGCCAGTAGTTCAGCAGGGACTAGCGGGGGTTCCTACGAGCAGTACTTC
cdr3_aa: CASSSAGTSGGSYEQYF

v_call: TRBV2
j_call: TRBJ1-2
cdr3_length: 14
clone_size: few
d_call: TRBD1
cdr3_nt: TGTGCCAGCAGTGTAGGAGAGGGGGCGGGTGGCTACACCTTC
cdr3_aa: CASSVGEGAGGYTF

v_call: TRBV5-1
j_call: TRBJ2-7
cdr3_length: 13
clone_size: NA
d_call: NA
cdr3_nt: TGCGCCAGCAGCACGCACCTAGGGTACGAGCAGTACTTC
cdr3_aa: CASSTHLGYEQYF

v_call: TRBV20-1
j_call: TRBJ1-1
cdr3_length: 11
clone_size: NA
d_call: NA
cdr3_nt: TGCAGTGCACACCTAGTCACTGAAGCTTTCTTT
cdr3_aa: CSAHLVTEAFF

v_call: TRBV6-1
j_call: TRBJ1-2
cdr3_length: 14
clone_size: NA
d_call: NA
cdr3_nt: TGTGCCAGCAGTGAAGTTTGGGAAGGGGATGGCTACACCTTC
cdr3_aa: CASSEVWEGDGYTF